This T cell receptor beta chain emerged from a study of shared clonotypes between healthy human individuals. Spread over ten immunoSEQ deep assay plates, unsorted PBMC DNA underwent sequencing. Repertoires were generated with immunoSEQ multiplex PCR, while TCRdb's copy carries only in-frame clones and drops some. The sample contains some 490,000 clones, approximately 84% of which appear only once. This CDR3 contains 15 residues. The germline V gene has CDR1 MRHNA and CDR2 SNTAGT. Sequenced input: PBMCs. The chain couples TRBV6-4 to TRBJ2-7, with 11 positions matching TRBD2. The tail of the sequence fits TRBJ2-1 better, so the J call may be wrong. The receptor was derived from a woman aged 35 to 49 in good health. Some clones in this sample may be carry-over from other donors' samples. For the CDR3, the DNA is TGTGCCAGCAGTGAGGGACTAGCGGATATCAATGAGCAGTTCTTC. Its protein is CASSEGLADINEQFF.